The 10 T cell receptor beta chains below all came from one sample that was sequenced in a study of spatial heterogeneity in lung cancer. In TCRdb, the 5' RACE reads were re-called with MiXCR into one record per CDR3 protein. The sample includes nearly 80,000 distinct CDR3 sequences, 8% of them seen just once. Time point of the sample: sample taken at primary tumor resection. The material sequenced was PBMCs, taken at surgery. The receptors were sampled from a male donor with early-stage non-small cell lung cancer.

The chain employs TRBV5-1 and TRBJ2-5; D is perhaps TRBD2 (5 bases). The CDR3 runs 15 residues. The V gene's germline CDR1 is SGHRS and CDR2 YFSETQ. V dropped 2 bases and J dropped 5 bases, with 16 bases sitting between them. The CDR3 loop reads CASSFEPASRETQYF. CDR3 coding DNA: TGCGCCAGCAGCTTTGAGCCGGCTAGCAGGGAGACCCAGTACTTC.

This clonotype was picked up a small number of times. The V call is TRBV20-1, the J call TRBJ2-3; TRBD1 might be the D (6 bases). CDR1 is DFQATT, CDR2 SNEGSKA, per germline (reference sequence). Trimming cost V 5 bases and J 1 base, with 10 bases left between them. The CDR3 is made up of 13 amino acids. DNA for the CDR3: TGCAGTGCTCGGACAGTCGGCACAGATACGCAGTATTTT. This gives the protein CSARTVGTDTQYF.

In this sample, this clonotype turned up many times. The rearrangement joins TRBV5-1 to TRBJ1-2; 12 nucleotides align to TRBD1. Losses at the gene ends were 4 bases for V and 12 bases for J; bases not matched to a gene: 10. CDR3 length equals 14 residues. Germline V lookup: CDR1 SGHRS, CDR2 YFSETQ. The chain's CDR3 is CASSPGQGASMNTF. In nucleotides, the CDR3 is TGCGCCAGCAGCCCGGGACAGGGGGCGTCTATGAACACCTTC.

The chain links TRBV6-1 to TRBJ2-4; D possibly matches TRBD1 or TRBD2 (5 bases each). From germline, CDR1 is MNHNS and CDR2 SASEGT. The CDR3 is 14 amino acids. Between the trimmed V and J ends, which lost 8 bases and 0 bases, there was a span of 11 bases. The CDR3 bases are TGTGCCAGCCGGGACGGGATAGCCAAAAACATTCAGTACTTC. This codes for CASRDGIAKNIQYF.

J is TRBJ1-4 and V is TRBV5-1; TRBD1 matches 10 bases. This CDR3 has 13 residues. Trimming at V came to 4 bases and at J to 8 bases, leaving 2 bases not matched to a gene. The germline V gene has CDR1 SGHRS and CDR2 YFSETQ. CDR3 bases: TGCGCCAGCAGCATGGGACAGGGGGAAAAACTGTTTTTT. This encodes CASSMGQGEKLFF.

This clonotype was recorded many times. The rearrangement uses TRBV28 and TRBJ2-7; 7 bases fit TRBD1. Germline lookup yields CDR1 MDHEN and CDR2 SYDVKM. Trimming removed 6 bases from V and 6 bases from J; junction bases left unmatched: 5. This CDR3 is built from 12 residues. This CDR3 is CASRLTGSEQYF. CDR3 nucleotide sequence: TGTGCCAGCAGACTGACAGGGTCCGAGCAGTACTTC.

There are a few counts of this clonotype. The rearrangement links TRBV4-3 to TRBJ2-3; the D gene could be TRBD1 or TRBD2 (8 bases each). Germline CDR1 and CDR2: LGHNA and YSLEER. V was trimmed by 4 bases and J by 5 bases, leaving 19 bases between them. The CDR3 is 16 amino acids. This CDR3 is CASSPGQGSGRDTQYF. CDR3 bases: TGCGCCAGCAGCCCCGGACAGGGAAGCGGGAGAGATACGCAGTATTTT.

This clonotype appeared a few times. This chain links TRBV7-2 with TRBJ1-1; no definite D call. V dropped 1 base and J dropped 4 bases, with 16 bases sitting between them. The CDR3 runs to 16 residues. Germline V lookup: CDR1 SGHTA, CDR2 FQGNSA. The CDR3 region is CASSLGPWGSSTEAFF. CDR3 nucleotides: TGTGCCAGCAGCTTAGGTCCCTGGGGATCCAGCACTGAAGCTTTCTTT.

The gene calls are TRBV20-1 and TRBJ1-4; maybe TRBD1 (5 bases). Germline V gene sequence: CDR1 DFQATT, CDR2 SNEGSKA (reference sequence). The CDR3 covers 11 residues. The CDR3 is CSRSRGEKLFF. Written as DNA, the CDR3 is TGCAGCAGGTCAAGGGGTGAAAAACTGTTTTTT.

The chain joins TRBV5-4 to TRBJ1-1; no definite D call. Trimming took off 4 bases at V and 5 bases at J, with 12 bases between the two ends. Germline assignment: CDR1 SGHNT and CDR2 YYREEE (reference sequence). There are 13 residues in the CDR3. The CDR3 DNA reads TGTGCCAGCAGCCTCGACCCTGCTACTGAAGCTTTCTTT. Amino acids: CASSLDPATEAFF.